This T cell receptor (beta chain) was sequenced for a study of CD8 T cells in Susac syndrome. A note on this clonotype: The antigen is not known.

Study results and limitations: It was acknowledged in the study that the number of individuals who were included in its TCR sequencing and HLA analysis was relatively small.

Random hexamers were used to reverse transcribe the RNA input (about 0.5 to 1 ug). Coverage of TCR beta CDR3 amplification by immunoSEQ multiplex PCR extended to 54 Vbeta and 13 Jbeta. TCRdb ran MiXCR on the immunoSEQ multiplex PCR reads and lists one entry per CDR3 protein. The table includes a few hundred thousand distinct CDR3 sequences, more than 85% detected once. Sequencing of TCR beta, carried out with a high-throughput approach, was applied to CD8+ and CD4+ T cells from the blood. Treatment-naive patients with stable or active relapsing-remitting disease were the multiple sclerosis controls. The sequence came from a human donor with multiple sclerosis. Sequenced: CD8+ T cells from PBMCs.

The CDR3 is CASSLDLAGGPPYNEQFF. CDR3 nucleotides: TGTGCCAGCAGCTTGGACCTAGCGGGAGGGCCCCCCTACAATGAGCAGTTCTTC. The chain recombines TRBV5-6 with TRBJ2-1, with 12 bases aligning to TRBD2. The CDR3 sequence is 18 residues long. V gave up 0 bases and J gave up 2 bases; unmatched junction bases: 6. CDR1 SGHDT and CDR2 YYEEEE come from the germline V gene.